This record looks at one T cell receptor beta chain sequence and its context. These data belong to a study of blood T cell repertoires in COVID-19. On the study more broadly: Material from acute and convalescent COVID-19 was sourced from the United States, Italy and Spain.

In the source study's methods: Reference gene primer amplification yielded estimated nucleated cell counts. Assay: immunoSEQ multiplex PCR; the TCRdb copy retains only in-frame clones and omits some. Clone size and the V and J calls come from that table; the DNA yielded D and trimming. The sample holds roughly 250,000 clones; around 85% are singletons and the top ten take approximately 4%. Looked up from germline, CDR1 is KGHSH and CDR2 is LQKENI. There are 16 residues in the CDR3. J lost 3 bases, V lost 3 bases, and 6 bases had no gene match. The clonotype originates from a woman in her thirties or forties with active or convalescent COVID-19. This chain links TRBV18 with TRBJ2-1; 9 nucleotides match TRBD1. Sequencing was carried out using peripheral blood. The DNA of the CDR3 is TGTGCCAGCTCACCTTTCCCGGGACAGGGCTACAATGAGCAGTTCTTC. It specifies CASSPFPGQGYNEQFF. Using reference TRBV18 and TRBJ2-1 for the parts outside the CDR3, the full variable domain is NAGVMQNPRHLVRRRGQEARLRCSPMKGHSHVYWYRQLPEEGLKFMVYLQKENIIDESGMPKERFSAEFPKEGPSILRIQQVVRGDSAAYFCASSPFPGQGYNEQFFGPGTRLTVL.